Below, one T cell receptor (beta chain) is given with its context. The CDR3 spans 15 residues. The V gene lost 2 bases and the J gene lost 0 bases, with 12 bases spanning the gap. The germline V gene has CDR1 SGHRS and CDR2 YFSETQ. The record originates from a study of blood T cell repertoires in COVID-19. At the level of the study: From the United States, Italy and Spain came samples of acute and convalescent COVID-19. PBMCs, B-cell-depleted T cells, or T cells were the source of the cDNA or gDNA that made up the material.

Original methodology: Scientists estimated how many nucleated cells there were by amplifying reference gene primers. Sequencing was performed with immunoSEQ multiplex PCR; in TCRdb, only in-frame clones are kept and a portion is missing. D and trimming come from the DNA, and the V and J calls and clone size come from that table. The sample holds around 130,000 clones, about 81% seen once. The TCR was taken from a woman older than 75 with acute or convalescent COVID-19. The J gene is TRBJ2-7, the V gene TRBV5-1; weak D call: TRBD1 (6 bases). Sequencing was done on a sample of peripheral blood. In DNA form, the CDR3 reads TGCGCCAGCAGCTTACAGGGTTCCCCCTCCTACGAGCAGTACTTC. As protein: CASSLQGSPSYEQYF.